This TCR beta chain was documented in a study of HIV-infected patients and healthy controls. Study-wide results and caveats: CMV-associated CDR3s mostly grew nonsignificantly during therapy, while HIV-associated CDR3s declined significantly. MAIT alpha-chain CDR3s were frequent in healthy controls, depleted in HIV+. Unequal distinct sequence numbers between patients and controls complicated comparisons. HIV-infected patients shared fewer CDR3 sequences between individuals than healthy controls.

No cell fractionation was done, so the repertoire covers all unsorted peripheral blood T cells. cDNA was made from roughly 500 ng RNA using alpha and beta constant primers. Alpha and beta chain libraries were made separately by chain-specific third strand synthesis with multiplexing indices. In TCRdb, the 5' RACE reads were re-called with MiXCR into one record per CDR3 protein. In the table there are roughly 9,700 distinct CDR3 sequences, 6.5% to 10% of which are singletons. Germline V gives CDR1 SNHLY, CDR2 FYNNEI. This CDR3 has 15 residues. J gave up 6 bases and V 6 bases, and 7 bases lay outside the gene matches. This clonotype was recorded many times. What it binds is not known.

The genes are TRBV2 and TRBJ2-3; 12 bases map to TRBD2. This sequence was found in an adult in good health. Sequencing input: blood. The CDR3 region is CASSQTSGGPDTQYF. CDR3 bases: TGTGCCAGCAGCCAGACTAGCGGGGGCCCCGATACGCAGTATTTT.